This T cell receptor beta chain is drawn from a study of blood T cell repertoires in COVID-19. For the study at large: Italy, Spain and the United States were the sources of the convalescent and acute COVID-19 samples. T cells, B-cell-depleted T cells, or PBMCs supplied cDNA or gDNA.

How the authors handled the data: The authors estimated nucleated cell counts from reference gene primer amplification. Some clones are missing from TCRdb's copy, which holds only in-frame ones; the method was immunoSEQ multiplex PCR. The V and J calls and clone size were taken over from that table, and D and trimming were inferred from the DNA. The data show 65,000 to 100,000 clones, with about 80% seen just once and approximately 14% held by the top ten. Trimming removed 8 bases from V and 0 bases from J, with 8 bases in between. CDR1 and CDR2 from the germline V gene are LGHDT and YNNKEL (reference sequence). The CDR3 covers 12 residues.

Sequenced input: peripheral blood. The chain is built from TRBV3-1 (or the pseudogene TRBV3-2) and TRBJ2-7; TRBD2 is a possible D gene (5 bases). The TCR originated in a human donor in a cohort sampled during active COVID-19. CDR3 coding DNA: TGTGCCAGCGCGGCGGGCTCCTACGAGCAGTACTTC. This gives the protein CASAAGSYEQYF.